Each of the 32 T cell receptor beta chains below was sequenced from the same sample in a study of T cells after yellow fever vaccination. TCRdb recomputed calls from the 5' RACE reads with MiXCR, one row per CDR3 protein. The sample includes nearly 30,000 distinct CDR3 sequences, 5% to 6% of them seen just once. Sequences were derived from CD8+ T cells sorted from PBMCs, sampled 10 days after the yellow fever booster vaccination. The receptors stem from a man aged 25 to 40 who received the YFV17D yellow fever vaccine.

This clonotype was observed many times. This sequence joins TRBV30 and TRBJ2-1; D is perhaps TRBD2 (5 bases). Trimming left V 4 bases short and J 4 bases short, with 8 bases between. Germline V lookup: CDR1 GTSNPN, CDR2 SVGIG (reference sequence). This CDR3 region has 12 residues. DNA of the CDR3: TGTGCCTGGACCGGGGATTACAATGAGCAGTTCTTC. Translated: CAWTGDYNEQFF.

In its sample, this clonotype ranks as medium-sized. This chain joins TRBV7-9 and TRBJ1-2; no clear D gene. CDR1 SEHNR and CDR2 FQNEAQ come from the germline V gene (reference sequence). Trimming left V 5 bases short and J 8 bases short, with 9 bases between. CDR3 length equals 11 residues. As DNA, the CDR3 is TGTGCCAGCAGCCCAAACATCGGCTACACCTTC. Residues: CASSPNIGYTF.

In this sample, this clonotype turned up many times. The chain uses TRBV29-1 and TRBJ1-2; TRBD1 might be the D (5 bases). The CDR3 is 12 amino acids. Germline lookup yields CDR1 SQVTM and CDR2 ANQGSEA. Trimming shortened V by 6 bases and J by 4 bases, and 12 bases separated the two germline ends. The CDR3 DNA reads as TGCAGCGTATACGGGACCTCCTATGGCTACACCTTC. Amino acid sequence: CSVYGTSYGYTF.

This clonotype showed up many times. The chain couples TRBV5-1 to TRBJ1-1; D remains ambiguous. The germline V gene has CDR1 SGHRS and CDR2 YFSETQ. The CDR3 totals 14 residues. The ends were cut back, 0 bases at V and 4 bases at J, with 10 bases in the middle. Here the CDR3 DNA reads TGCGCCAGCAGCTTGGCCTGGGGTGGCACTGAAGCTTTCTTT. Translation: CASSLAWGGTEAFF.

This clonotype was recorded at least ten times. The chain uses TRBV4-3 and TRBJ1-2; unclear D gene. The CDR3 is 12 residues long. The V gene lost 0 bases and the J gene lost 8 bases, with 7 bases spanning the gap. Germline V gives CDR1 LGHNA, CDR2 YSLEER. The CDR3 here is CASSQDGVGYTF. CDR3 bases: TGCGCCAGCAGCCAAGATGGCGTAGGCTACACCTTC.

A word on this clonotype: A much larger clone lies a single base off, so this may be a read error. The CDR3: CSATPFGLVGVADTQYF. The CDR3 nucleotides are TGCAGTGCCACCCCTTTCGGACTAGTGGGAGTGGCAGATACGCAGTATTTT. The J gene is TRBJ2-3, the V gene TRBV20-1; 7 bases map to TRBD2. This CDR3 has 17 amino acids. With V trimmed by 6 bases and J by 4 bases, 19 bases remained unmatched. The germline V gene encodes CDR1 DFQATT and CDR2 SNEGSKA (reference sequence).

Details on this clonotype: A junction end diverges from the germline sequence, so it may reflect a read error. V gene TRBV20-1 combines with J gene TRBJ2-7, with 13 bases identical to TRBD2. The CDR3 runs to 17 residues. The germline V gene encodes CDR1 DFQATT and CDR2 SNEGSKA (reference sequence). The DNA of the CDR3 is TGCTGTGCTTACGACGGGACTAGCGGGATTAATTCCTACGAGCAGTACTTC. It encodes CCAYDGTSGINSYEQYF.

The rearrangement joins TRBV6-5 to TRBJ2-5; perhaps TRBD2 as D (6 bases). In germline, CDR1 is MNHEY, CDR2 SVGAGI. Trimming removed 0 bases at V and 2 bases at J, with 10 bases between. CDR3 length: 15 amino acids. The CDR3, as DNA: TGTGCCAGCAGTTACTCAGAGGGGACTCAAGAGACCCAGTACTTC. This gives the protein CASSYSEGTQETQYF.

This clonotype was detected many times. V usage is TRBV30 and J usage is TRBJ2-1, with 9 bases lining up with TRBD2. This CDR3 is built from 13 residues. V shed 2 bases, J shed 6 bases, and the junction held 2 bases outside the gene matches. The germline V gene encodes CDR1 GTSNPN and CDR2 SVGIG (reference sequence). DNA of the CDR3: TGTGCCTGGAGTAGCGGGAGGCCCAATGAGCAGTTCTTC. It yields the protein CAWSSGRPNEQFF. Full variable domain (remainder filled in from reference TRBV30 and TRBJ2-1): SQTIHQWPATLVQPVGSPLSLECTVEGTSNPNLYWYRQAAGRGLQLLFYSVGIGQISSEVPQNLSASRPQDRQFILSSKKLLLSDSGFYLCAWSSGRPNEQFFGPGTRLTVL.

This clonotype was seen ten or more times. The chain carries TRBV7-9 and TRBJ2-2; unclear D gene. Germline V lookup: CDR1 SEHNR, CDR2 FQNEAQ (reference sequence). The CDR3 has 12 amino acids. The V end lost 1 base, the J end lost 9 bases, and 6 bases lay between the germline ends. Written as DNA, the CDR3 is TGTGCCAGCAGCTTAGAAATCAGGGAGCTGTTTTTT. Its translation: CASSLEIRELFF.

This clonotype was observed at least ten times. CDR3: CASRPQWAGGVDTQYF. As DNA, the CDR3 is TGTGCCAGCAGACCCCAGTGGGCGGGAGGGGTAGATACGCAGTATTTT. The gene calls are TRBV6-5 and TRBJ2-3; 9 bases agree with TRBD2. Looked up from germline, CDR1 is MNHEY and CDR2 is SVGAGI. V shed 6 bases and J 5 bases; nucleotides not matched to a gene: 12. The CDR3 is made up of 16 amino acids.

This clonotype was recorded at least ten times. The chain joins TRBV27 to TRBJ2-7; TRBD1 matches at 7 bases. From germline, CDR1 is MNHEY and CDR2 SMNVEV (reference sequence). This CDR3 is 14 amino acids long. Trimming took 8 bases from V and 5 from J; bases not matched to a gene: 12. In DNA, the CDR3 is TGTGCCAGCCGAGCCCAGGACAGGCCCCACGAGCAGTACTTC. Translation gives CASRAQDRPHEQYF.

This clonotype was observed at least ten times. The CDR3 coding sequence is TGCAGCGTTTACATCTACACTGAAGCTTTCTTT. The encoded protein is CSVYIYTEAFF. The chain links TRBV29-1 to TRBJ1-1; D is unclear. Trimming shortened V by 5 bases and J by 3 bases, and 7 bases separated the two germline ends. Per the germline V gene, CDR1 is SQVTM and CDR2 is ANQGSEA. The CDR3 has 11 residues.

This clonotype was seen many times. V gene TRBV19 combines with J gene TRBJ1-4; TRBD1 is a possible D gene (5 bases). Between the trimmed V and J ends, which lost 3 bases and 8 bases, there was a span of 19 bases. Germline CDR1 and CDR2: LNHDA and SQIVND (reference sequence). The CDR3 extends over 16 amino acids. The DNA of the CDR3 is TGTGCCAGTAGTATCCCCCAGGGCATAAAAGGCGAAAAACTGTTTTTT. This translates into CASSIPQGIKGEKLFF.

The table lists this clonotype with many counts. The rearrangement uses TRBV19 and TRBJ2-7, with TRBD2 as a possible D gene (6 bases). Germline CDR1 and CDR2: LNHDA and SQIVND (reference sequence). The CDR3 consists of 13 residues. V lost 10 bases to trimming and J lost 2 bases, with 15 bases between them. CDR3 region: CATSGDPAYEQYF. The CDR3 DNA is TGTGCCACCTCGGGGGATCCGGCCTACGAGCAGTACTTC.

This clonotype was counted at least ten times. V is TRBV11-2 and J is TRBJ2-1, with D perhaps given as TRBD1 or TRBD2 (5 bases each). V dropped 5 bases and J dropped 7 bases, with 12 bases sitting between them. CDR1 SGHAT and CDR2 FQNNGV come from the germline V gene. The CDR3 length is 13 residues. CDR3 DNA: TGTGCCAGCAGCCCGGGGCTCGCGAATGAGCAGTTCTTC. This gives the protein CASSPGLANEQFF.

This clonotype was picked up many times. This rearrangement joins TRBV20-1 to TRBJ2-2; the D is unclear. V was pared by 5 bases and J by 4 bases, with 5 bases between. CDR3 length: 11 residues. CDR1 DFQATT and CDR2 SNEGSKA come from the germline V gene (reference sequence). CDR3 sequence: CSAELTGELFF. The DNA of the CDR3 is TGCAGTGCTGAACTCACCGGGGAGCTGTTTTTT.

This clonotype was found many times. J is TRBJ2-1 and V is TRBV7-9; 7 bases match TRBD1. This CDR3 spans 11 amino acids. J gave up 8 bases and V 5 bases, and 0 bases lay outside the gene matches. Looked up from germline, CDR1 is SEHNR and CDR2 is FQNEAQ (reference sequence). DNA of the CDR3: TGTGCCAGCAGCAGGGGGCATGAGCAGTTCTTC. Translated, it gives CASSRGHEQFF.

This clonotype was found many times. The chain is built from TRBV10-1 and TRBJ2-2; 8 bases are shared with TRBD1. CDR3 length: 16 amino acids. The germline V gene encodes CDR1 WNHNN and CDR2 SYGVQD (reference sequence). V dropped 6 bases and J dropped 0; count of bases not matched to a gene: 6. The CDR3 loop reads CASSWAGGPNTGELFF. The CDR3 DNA reads as TGCGCCAGCAGCTGGGCAGGGGGCCCGAACACCGGGGAGCTGTTTTTT.

In its sample, this clonotype was seen many times. This chain connects TRBV29-1 to TRBJ2-2; perhaps TRBD1 as D (5 bases). The CDR3 extends over 11 amino acids. The V gene lost 4 bases and the J gene lost 7 bases, with 7 bases spanning the gap. In germline, CDR1 is SQVTM, CDR2 ANQGSEA. The CDR3 bases are TGCAGCGTTGTACAGGTCGGGGAGCTGTTTTTT. Residues: CSVVQVGELFF.

The genes are TRBV25-1 and TRBJ2-7, with D maybe TRBD2 (6 bases). The V and J ends lost 3 bases and 4 bases respectively, with 13 bases between them. Germline V gene sequence: CDR1 MGHDK, CDR2 SYGVNS. The CDR3 is 14 amino acids. CDR3 in DNA: TGTGCCAGCAGTGAGGGACGGGGGAGGTACGAGCAGTACTTC. Translated, it gives CASSEGRGRYEQYF.

This clonotype was seen many times. The genes are TRBV28 and TRBJ2-1; unclear D gene. CDR1 is MDHEN, CDR2 SYDVKM, per germline. This CDR3 is 15 amino acids long. The V end was cut by 3 bases, the J end by 5 bases, with 14 bases between. CDR3 DNA sequence: TGTGCCAGCAGTTTCCTATCTTTGCAGAACAATGAGCAGTTCTTC. Protein product: CASSFLSLQNNEQFF.

The J gene is TRBJ1-2, the V gene TRBV5-6, with 8 positions matching TRBD1. The CDR3 has 13 amino acids. Germline V gene sequence: CDR1 SGHDT, CDR2 YYEEEE. V dropped 2 bases and J dropped 9; count of bases not matched to a gene: 6. The CDR3 spells CASSFGGTGSYTF. The DNA for the CDR3 is TGTGCCAGCAGCTTTGGGGGGACAGGAAGCTACACCTTC.

This clonotype was seen ten or more times. The rearrangement joins TRBV15 to TRBJ2-7, with unresolved D. The CDR3 is 15 residues long. Germline V CDR1 and CDR2: LNHNV, YYDKDF (reference sequence). V lost 1 base to trimming and J lost 2 bases, with 12 bases between them. For the CDR3, the DNA is TGTGCCACCAGCAGAGCTCGAGAGGATACCTACGAGCAGTACTTC. Translation gives CATSRAREDTYEQYF.

This clonotype was observed at least ten times. The chain combines TRBV19 with TRBJ2-1; possible D gene TRBD2, 7 bases. In germline, CDR1 is LNHDA, CDR2 SQIVND (reference sequence). The CDR3 consists of 15 residues. Deletions cut 3 bases from V and 3 bases from J, with 12 bases between. CDR3: CASSIRGGNYNEQFF. DNA for the CDR3: TGTGCCAGTAGTATTAGGGGGGGAAACTACAATGAGCAGTTCTTC.

This clonotype was observed many times. The chain recombines TRBV7-8 with TRBJ1-1, with D unresolved. Trimming stripped 2 bases from V and 0 bases from J, with 13 bases between. From germline, CDR1 is SGHVS and CDR2 FQNEAQ. The CDR3 extends over 16 amino acids. This chain's CDR3 is CASSLYEPGLNTEAFF. Here the CDR3 DNA reads TGTGCCAGCAGCTTATATGAGCCGGGATTGAACACTGAAGCTTTCTTT.

This clonotype was detected ten times or more. This chain links TRBV5-1 with TRBJ2-7; D not resolved. V gave up 0 bases and J gave up 4 bases, with 8 bases separating them. Germline V CDR1 and CDR2: SGHRS, YFSETQ. The CDR3 is 13 amino acids. The CDR3 sequence is CASSLASSYEQYF. The CDR3, as DNA: TGCGCCAGCAGCTTGGCGTCCTCATACGAGCAGTACTTC.

In its sample, this clonotype was seen many times. J is TRBJ2-1 and V is TRBV7-9; possibly TRBD2 for D (6 bases). V dropped 4 bases and J dropped 7 bases, with 23 bases sitting between them. CDR1 is SEHNR and CDR2 is FQNEAQ in the germline V gene (reference sequence). This CDR3 is 17 amino acids long. The CDR3 DNA reads TGTGCCAGCAGCTCGGGACCACTCTCCCCCCTAGCGAATGAGCAGTTCTTC. This sequence encodes CASSSGPLSPLANEQFF.

This clonotype was seen repeatedly, ten times or more. V is TRBV5-1 and J is TRBJ2-1, with a possible D match to TRBD2 (6 bases). Germline V gene sequence: CDR1 SGHRS, CDR2 YFSETQ. V lost 3 bases to trimming and J lost 8 bases, with 21 bases between them. The CDR3 totals 16 residues. The CDR3 nucleotides read TGCGCCAGCAGCTGGACTGGTGACGGGAGTAGCTATGAGCAGTTCTTC. This codes for CASSWTGDGSSYEQFF.

This clonotype was picked up many times. This chain joins TRBV29-1 and TRBJ2-7, with D possibly being TRBD1 (6 bases). V was clipped by 5 bases and J by 2 bases, with 10 bases between them. The CDR3 runs 12 residues. The germline gives CDR1 SQVTM, CDR2 ANQGSEA. CDR3 in amino acids: CSVRRGPYEQYF. The CDR3 bases are TGCAGCGTTCGCAGGGGCCCCTACGAGCAGTACTTC.

Concerning this clonotype itself: A much larger clonotype is one base distant, so this may be a read error. J is TRBJ1-6 and V is TRBV12-3 or TRBV12-4; D possibly corresponds to TRBD1 (5 bases). The CDR3 has 16 residues. The CDR3 sequence: CSSSPKDISYNSPLHF. CDR3 coding DNA: TGTTCCAGCAGCCCTAAGGACATCTCCTATAATTCACCCCTCCACTTT.

Ten or more counts support this clonotype. This chain connects TRBV28 to TRBJ1-4; D is unclear. This CDR3 contains 13 residues. CDR1 and CDR2 (germline): MDHEN, SYDVKM. Trimming took off 6 bases at V and 4 bases at J, with 9 bases between the two ends. The CDR3 nucleotides are TGTGCCAGCAGCGCCCGGCTTAATGAAAAACTGTTTTTT. Translation gives CASSARLNEKLFF.